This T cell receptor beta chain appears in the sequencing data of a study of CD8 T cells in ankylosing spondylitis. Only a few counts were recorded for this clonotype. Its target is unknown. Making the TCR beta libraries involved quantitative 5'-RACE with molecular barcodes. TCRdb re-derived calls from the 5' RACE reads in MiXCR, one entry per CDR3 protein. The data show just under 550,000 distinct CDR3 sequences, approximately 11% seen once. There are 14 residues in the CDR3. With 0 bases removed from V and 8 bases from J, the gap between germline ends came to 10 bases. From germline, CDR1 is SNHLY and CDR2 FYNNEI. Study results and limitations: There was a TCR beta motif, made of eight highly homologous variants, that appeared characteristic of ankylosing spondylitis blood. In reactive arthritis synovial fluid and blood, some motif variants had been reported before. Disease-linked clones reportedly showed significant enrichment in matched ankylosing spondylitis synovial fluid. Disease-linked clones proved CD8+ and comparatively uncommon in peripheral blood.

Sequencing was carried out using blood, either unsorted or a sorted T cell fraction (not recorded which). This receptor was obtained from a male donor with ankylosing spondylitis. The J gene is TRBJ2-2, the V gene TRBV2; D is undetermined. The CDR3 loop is CASSEALQAGELFF. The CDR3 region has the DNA TGTGCCAGCAGTGAAGCGCTTCAAGCGGGGGAGCTGTTTTTT. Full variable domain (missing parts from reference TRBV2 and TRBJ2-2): EPEVTQTPSHQVTQMGQEVILRCVPISNHLYFYWYRQILGQKVEFLVSFYNNEISEKSEIFDDQFSVERPDGSNFTLKIRSTKLEDSAMYFCASSEALQAGELFFGEGSRLTVL.